The TCR beta chain described here comes from a study of blood T cells in healthy people across ages. Germline CDR1 SGHRS, CDR2 YFSETQ. V lost 4 bases to trimming and J lost 8 bases, with 18 bases between them. This CDR3 has 14 residues. To note about this clonotype: Its target is not known.

Study findings and constraints: Older age went with lower TCR beta diversity per million T cells, in a roughly linear way. Long-lived and aged donors differed, with more naive CD4+ cells and higher diversity in the long-lived.

Isolating PBMCs gave at least 6.5 million of these cells per sample. Extracted total RNA amounted to at least 5 micrograms for each sample. Using a J-beta primer mix together with a sample-barcoded 5' primer, a second PCR was run for roughly 6 to 11 cycles. Each CDR3 protein gets one entry after TCRdb re-called the 5' RACE reads with MiXCR. The sample has around 1,700,000 distinct CDR3 sequences, roughly 30% seen once; the top ten hold 6.5% to 8.5%. This sequence was found in a woman aged 25 to 39 in good health. Material: blood. The chain has TRBV5-1 and TRBJ1-2; a weak D match, TRBD1 (6 bases). CDR3 sequence reads: CASSPSTGGAGYTF. DNA for the CDR3: TGCGCCAGCAGCCCCTCGACAGGCGGAGCAGGCTACACCTTC.